The T cell receptor (beta chain) under discussion was sequenced for a study of sequential checkpoint blockade in melanoma. In the study overall: 75 to 95 pretreatment tumor DNA samples were TCRβ immunosequenced.

Study-wide results and limits: About 30 times likelier clinical benefit followed increased tumor T-cell fraction and clonality. Response in arm A was associated with pretreatment TIL clonality.

V lost 7 bases and J 8 bases, leaving 27 bases between the germline ends. In germline, CDR1 is MNHGY, CDR2 SAAAGT. The CDR3 length is 17 residues. Libraries were prepared by immunoSEQ multiplex PCR; TCRdb keeps only in-frame clonotypes and omits some of them. The sample lists 6,000 to 9,000 clones; roughly 30% were seen once. The treatment denotes: randomized to nivolumab then ipilimumab (arm A) or the reverse (arm B). DNA-damaging chemotherapy had not been given to any patient beforehand. Comment on this clone: Its cognate antigen is unknown.

This sequence joins TRBV6-8 and TRBJ2-1; possible D gene TRBD1, 5 bases. The sample in question was tumor tissue (inferred from file names), obtained from a patient given nivolumab and ipilimumab in sequence. This TCR was sampled from a human donor with melanoma. Here the CDR3 reads CASIFPTSTGPLDEQFF. The CDR3 DNA sequence: TGTGCCAGCATTTTCCCCACATCAACAGGCCCCCTTGATGAGCAGTTCTTC.